This T cell receptor beta chain was obtained from a study of human T cells and chemical hapten exposure. The germline gives CDR1 SEHNR, CDR2 FQNEAQ (reference sequence). V gave up 4 bases and J gave up 7 bases, with 13 bases separating them. This CDR3 has 14 residues. TCRdb reprocessed the RACE reads via MiXCR and lists one record per CDR3 protein. The repertoire holds roughly 150,000 distinct CDR3 sequences, with 25% to 35% as singletons. Stated time point: patch test 3, about 24 weeks after DPC sensitization. Sample treatment: therapeutic diphenylcyclopropenone sensitization with weekly scalp DPC. This sequence was found in a woman between 18 and 29 years old with alopecia areata. Some clones in this sample may be carry-over from other donors' samples. The sample here was whole blood, taken in connection with sensitization to the hapten diphenylcyclopropenone (DPC). The chain recombines TRBV7-9 with TRBJ2-2; no firm D call. The CDR3 here is CASSSQREYGELFF. The CDR3, as DNA: TGTGCCAGCAGCTCGCAACGAGAGTACGGGGAGCTGTTTTTT.